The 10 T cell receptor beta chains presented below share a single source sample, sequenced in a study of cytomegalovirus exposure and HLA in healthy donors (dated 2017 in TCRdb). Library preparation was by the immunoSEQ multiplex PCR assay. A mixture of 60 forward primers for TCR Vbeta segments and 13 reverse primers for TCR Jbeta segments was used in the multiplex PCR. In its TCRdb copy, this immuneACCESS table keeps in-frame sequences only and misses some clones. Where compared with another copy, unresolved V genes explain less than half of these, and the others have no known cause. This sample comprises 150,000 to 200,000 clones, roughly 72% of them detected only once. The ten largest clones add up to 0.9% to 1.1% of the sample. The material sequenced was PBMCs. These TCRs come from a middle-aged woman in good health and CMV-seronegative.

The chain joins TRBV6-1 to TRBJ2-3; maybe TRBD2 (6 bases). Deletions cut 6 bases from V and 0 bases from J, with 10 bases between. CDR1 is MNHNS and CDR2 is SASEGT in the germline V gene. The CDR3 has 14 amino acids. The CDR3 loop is CASSVGGSTDTQYF. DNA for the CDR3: TGTGCCAGCAGCGTAGGAGGGAGCACAGATACGCAGTATTTT.

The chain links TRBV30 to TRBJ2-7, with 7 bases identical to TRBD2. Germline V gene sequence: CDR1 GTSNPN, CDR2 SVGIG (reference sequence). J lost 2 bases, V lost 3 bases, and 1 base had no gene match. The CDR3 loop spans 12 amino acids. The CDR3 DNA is TGTGCCTGGAGACGGGAGGCCTACGAGCAGTACTTC. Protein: CAWRREAYEQYF.

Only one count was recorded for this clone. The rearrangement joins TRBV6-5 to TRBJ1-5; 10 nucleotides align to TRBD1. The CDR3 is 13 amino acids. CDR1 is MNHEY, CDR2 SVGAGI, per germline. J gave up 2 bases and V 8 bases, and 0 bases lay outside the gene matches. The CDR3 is CASGTGGNQPQHF. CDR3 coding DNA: TGTGCCAGCGGGACAGGGGGCAATCAGCCCCAGCATTTT.

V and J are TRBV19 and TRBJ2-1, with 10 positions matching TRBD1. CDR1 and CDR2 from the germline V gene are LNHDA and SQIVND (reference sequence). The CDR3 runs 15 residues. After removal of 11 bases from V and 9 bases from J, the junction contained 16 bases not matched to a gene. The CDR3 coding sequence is TGTGCCGCACAGGGGGGGGACAGGGGAAAAGGTGAGCAGTTCTTC. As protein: CAAQGGDRGKGEQFF.

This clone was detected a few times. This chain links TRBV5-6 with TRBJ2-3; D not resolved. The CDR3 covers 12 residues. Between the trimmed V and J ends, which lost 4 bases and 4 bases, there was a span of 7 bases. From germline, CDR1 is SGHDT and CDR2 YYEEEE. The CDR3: CASSPTSDTQYF. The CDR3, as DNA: TGTGCCAGCAGCCCGACTTCAGATACGCAGTATTTT.

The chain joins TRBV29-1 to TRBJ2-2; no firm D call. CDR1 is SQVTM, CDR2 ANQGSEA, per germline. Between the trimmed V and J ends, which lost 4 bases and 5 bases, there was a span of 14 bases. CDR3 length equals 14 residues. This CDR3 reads CSVVGPIPTGELFF. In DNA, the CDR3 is TGCAGCGTTGTGGGCCCTATTCCTACCGGGGAGCTGTTTTTT.

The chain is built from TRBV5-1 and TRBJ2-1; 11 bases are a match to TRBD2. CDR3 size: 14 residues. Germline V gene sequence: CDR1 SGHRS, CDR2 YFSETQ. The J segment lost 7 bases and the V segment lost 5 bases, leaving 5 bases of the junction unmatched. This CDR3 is CASRSASGRNEQFF. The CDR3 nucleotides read TGCGCCAGCAGGTCGGCTAGCGGGAGGAATGAGCAGTTCTTC.

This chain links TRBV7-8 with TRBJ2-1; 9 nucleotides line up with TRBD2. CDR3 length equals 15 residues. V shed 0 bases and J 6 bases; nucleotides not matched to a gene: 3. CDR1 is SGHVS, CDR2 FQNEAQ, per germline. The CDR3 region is CASSLAGREGNEQFF. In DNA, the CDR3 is TGTGCCAGCAGCTTAGCGGGGCGGGAGGGCAATGAGCAGTTCTTC.

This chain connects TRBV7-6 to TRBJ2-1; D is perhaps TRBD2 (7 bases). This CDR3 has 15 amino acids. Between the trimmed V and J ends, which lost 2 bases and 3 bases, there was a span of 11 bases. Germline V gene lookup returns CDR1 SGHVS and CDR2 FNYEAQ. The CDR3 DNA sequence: TGTGCCAGCAGCTTAACGGGGGGCCTCTACAATGAGCAGTTCTTC. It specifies CASSLTGGLYNEQFF.

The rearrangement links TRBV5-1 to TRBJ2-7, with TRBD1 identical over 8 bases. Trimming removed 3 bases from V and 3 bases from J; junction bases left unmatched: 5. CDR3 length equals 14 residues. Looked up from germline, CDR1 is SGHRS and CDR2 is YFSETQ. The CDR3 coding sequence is TGCGCCAGCAGCTCAGGGGGCGCCGGCTACGAGCAGTACTTC. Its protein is CASSSGGAGYEQYF.